Shown below are 28 T cell receptor beta chains from a single sample sequenced in a study of cytomegalovirus exposure and HLA in healthy donors. Primers for the PCR totalled 60 Vbeta and 13 Jbeta. The protocol was immunoSEQ multiplex PCR, while the TCRdb copy is restricted to in-frame clones and leaves out a portion. The sample yields about 140,000 clones, approximately 80% seen once. The sequencing sample was made of PBMCs. Every receptor here comes from a female donor in good health and CMV-seropositive.

This chain uses TRBV5-1 with TRBJ1-5; D might be TRBD1 (6 bases). V lost 2 bases and J lost 5, with 11 bases in between. Germline lookup yields CDR1 SGHRS and CDR2 YFSETQ. This CDR3 is 14 amino acids long. CDR3 region: CASSLQGPHQPQHF. CDR3 coding DNA: TGCGCCAGCAGCTTACAGGGACCCCATCAGCCCCAGCATTTT.

The V gene is TRBV6-6, the J gene TRBJ2-3, with D possibly TRBD1 on 6 matching bases. This CDR3 is 14 amino acids long. Trimming stripped 5 bases from V and 5 bases from J, with 14 bases between. The germline V gene encodes CDR1 MNHNY and CDR2 SVGAGI (reference sequence). CDR3 amino acids: CASSNRAGVDTQYF. The CDR3 DNA reads as TGTGCCAGCAGTAACCGGGCAGGGGTAGATACGCAGTATTTT.

The rearrangement joins TRBV6-4 to TRBJ2-1; D perhaps matches TRBD2 (6 bases). The CDR3 loop spans 15 amino acids. The V gene lost 4 bases and the J gene lost 4 bases, with 14 bases spanning the gap. The germline V gene encodes CDR1 MRHNA and CDR2 SNTAGT. The CDR3 DNA reads TGTGCCAGCAGTGCGGGACTCGGCCTATACAATGAGCAGTTCTTC. This encodes CASSAGLGLYNEQFF.

This clone has just a few counts. The chain couples TRBV2 to TRBJ2-3, with D hard to call. The CDR3 sequence is 13 residues long. Per the germline V gene, CDR1 is SNHLY and CDR2 is FYNNEI. Trimming removed 7 bases at V and 1 base at J, with 9 bases between. The CDR3 bases are TGTGCCAGCAAGGAGCGCCGCACAGATACGCAGTATTTT. It yields the protein CASKERRTDTQYF.

CDR3 DNA sequence: TGTGCCAGCAGTTTCAGGGGACCGAACACTGAAGCTTTCTTT. Amino acid sequence: CASSFRGPNTEAFF. This chain uses TRBV27 with TRBJ1-1; D may be TRBD1 (6 bases). This CDR3 has 14 amino acids. From germline, CDR1 is MNHEY and CDR2 SMNVEV (reference sequence). V was clipped by 3 bases and J by 1 base, with 9 bases between them.

The chain couples TRBV7-6 to TRBJ2-7; the D gene is possibly TRBD1 (6 bases). Germline assignment: CDR1 SGHVS and CDR2 FNYEAQ. This CDR3 has 13 amino acids. Deletions cut 5 bases from V and 4 bases from J, with 12 bases between. CDR3 DNA sequence: TGTGCCAGCAGCGCACCAGGGGAATACGAGCAGTACTTC. Its protein is CASSAPGEYEQYF.

V and J are TRBV7-9 and TRBJ1-2, with 9 positions matching TRBD1. The CDR3 loop spans 15 amino acids. The V gene's germline CDR1 is SEHNR and CDR2 FQNEAQ (reference sequence). J lost 6 bases, V lost 1 base, and 6 bases had no gene match. The CDR3 DNA reads TGTGCCAGCAGCTTAGTTGGACAGGGGTTCGATGGCTACACCTTC. Amino acids: CASSLVGQGFDGYTF.

This sequence joins TRBV29-1 and TRBJ2-1; 7 bases map to TRBD2. The V and J ends lost 3 bases and 1 base, in that order; junction bases with no gene match: 9. Germline CDR1 SQVTM, CDR2 ANQGSEA. CDR3 size: 16 residues. This CDR3 is CSVDGGGALSYNEQFF. The CDR3 DNA follows: TGCAGCGTTGACGGGGGAGGGGCGCTTTCCTACAATGAGCAGTTCTTC.

V gene TRBV27 combines with J gene TRBJ2-7; 13 bases line up with TRBD2. Germline V gives CDR1 MNHEY, CDR2 SMNVEV (reference sequence). The V gene end was trimmed by 5 bases and the J gene end by 6 bases; junction bases not matched to a gene: 7. The CDR3 is 15 amino acids. The DNA for the CDR3 is TGTGCCAGCAGTCGCAGGACTAGCGGGAGCGTCGAGCAGTACTTC. Encoded protein: CASSRRTSGSVEQYF.

This sequence joins TRBV6-1 and TRBJ2-7, with 11 nucleotides matching TRBD2. V was clipped by 3 bases and J by 5 bases; unmatched bases: 3. The CDR3 sequence is 14 residues long. Germline V gives CDR1 MNHNS, CDR2 SASEGT. DNA of the CDR3: TGTGCCAGCAGTGACCTAGCGGGAGGAAACGAGCAGTACTTC. It yields the protein CASSDLAGGNEQYF.

The rearrangement joins TRBV25-1 to TRBJ2-6; D uncertain. V lost 7 bases, J lost 1 base, and 8 bases lay in between. CDR3 length: 14 residues. Germline assignment: CDR1 MGHDK and CDR2 SYGVNS. The CDR3 DNA sequence: TGTGCCAGCACCCAAAAATCTGGGGCCAACGTCCTGACTTTC. Amino acid sequence: CASTQKSGANVLTF.

This chain links TRBV7-3 with TRBJ2-1; D might be TRBD2 (5 bases). V lost 6 bases and J 0 bases, leaving 12 bases between the germline ends. The germline V gene encodes CDR1 SGHTA and CDR2 FQGTGA. The CDR3 spans 15 residues. The CDR3 DNA reads as TGTGCCAGCAGTGGAGGACGGAGCTCCTACAATGAGCAGTTCTTC. It is translated as CASSGGRSSYNEQFF.

The chain couples TRBV6-5 to TRBJ1-5; 10 bases line up with TRBD1. This CDR3 spans 14 amino acids. Germline CDR1 and CDR2: MNHEY and SVGAGI. Trimming at V came to 2 bases and at J to 6 bases, leaving 1 base not matched to a gene. The CDR3 nucleotides are TGTGCCAGCAGTTACGGGACAGGGGCTCAGCCCCAGCATTTT. Protein sequence: CASSYGTGAQPQHF.

This sequence joins TRBV5-4 and TRBJ1-4; TRBD1 matches 7 bases. Germline CDR1 SGHNT, CDR2 YYREEE (reference sequence). After removal of 4 bases from V and 4 bases from J, the junction contained 7 bases not matched to a gene. There are 15 residues in the CDR3. The CDR3, as DNA: TGTGCCAGCAGCGAAAACAGGGGTCTTAATGAAAAACTGTTTTTT. This gives the protein CASSENRGLNEKLFF.

This chain connects TRBV4-1 to TRBJ2-7; TRBD1 agrees at 7 bases. From germline, CDR1 is MGHRA and CDR2 YSYEKL. The CDR3 loop spans 17 amino acids. V trimming: 0 bases; J trimming: 2 bases; junction bases outside the gene matches: 10. CDR3 nucleotide sequence: TGCGCCAGCAGCCAAGATCGGTCGACAGGGAAAGCCTACGAGCAGTACTTC. Translated, it gives CASSQDRSTGKAYEQYF.

CDR3 sequence (DNA): TGTGCCAGCAATTCACTAGCGGGAGGTTACAATGAGCAGTTCTTC. This gives the protein CASNSLAGGYNEQFF. The V gene is TRBV2, the J gene TRBJ2-1; 12 bases line up with TRBD2. V was pared by 7 bases and J by 4 bases, with 5 bases of the junction left unmatched. CDR1 is SNHLY and CDR2 is FYNNEI in the germline V gene. The CDR3 is made up of 15 amino acids.

The chain employs TRBV29-1 and TRBJ1-1; D is ambiguous. The CDR3 totals 14 residues. The V gene lost 5 bases and the J gene lost 1 base, with 14 bases spanning the gap. From germline, CDR1 is SQVTM and CDR2 ANQGSEA. The CDR3 region has the DNA TGCAGCGTTCCCGGAGTGGCAGCGAACACTGAAGCTTTCTTT. This encodes CSVPGVAANTEAFF.

This clone was observed a handful of times. The chain couples TRBV5-4 to TRBJ2-2; 8 bases match TRBD1. There are 16 residues in the CDR3. Germline V gene sequence: CDR1 SGHNT, CDR2 YYREEE (reference sequence). J gave up 1 base and V 4 bases, and 6 bases lay outside the gene matches. CDR3: CASSTRQGRNTGELFF. The CDR3, as DNA: TGTGCCAGCAGCACCCGACAGGGGCGGAACACCGGGGAGCTGTTTTTT.

The chain couples TRBV5-6 to TRBJ1-4; 8 bases map to TRBD1. This CDR3 region has 14 residues. The germline V gene encodes CDR1 SGHDT and CDR2 YYEEEE. Losses at the gene ends were 2 bases for V and 5 bases for J; bases not matched to a gene: 2. CDR3 sequence reads: CASSFDRGNEKLFF. CDR3 nucleotide sequence: TGTGCCAGCAGCTTCGACAGGGGCAATGAAAAACTGTTTTTT.

This clone was seen more than once but under ten times. This chain uses TRBV5-6 with TRBJ1-1, with unresolved D. Germline loops: CDR1 SGHDT, CDR2 YYEEEE. Trimming pared 0 bases from V and 1 base from J, leaving 4 bases between. This CDR3 spans 13 amino acids. DNA for the CDR3: TGTGCCAGCAGCTTGGCAGAGAACACTGAAGCTTTCTTT. This encodes CASSLAENTEAFF.

Note on this clone: One end of the junction varies from germline; a read error may be responsible. The chain has TRBV7-8 and TRBJ2-3, with 11 nucleotides matching TRBD2. CDR1 SGHVS and CDR2 FQNEAQ come from the germline V gene. The CDR3 has 12 amino acids. This chain's CDR3 is CASSLLAGGMNF. The CDR3 DNA is TGTGCCAGCAGCCTGCTAGCGGGGGGTATGAATTTT.

The rearrangement uses TRBV10-3 and TRBJ2-2, with 11 nucleotides matching TRBD2. V lost 0 bases to trimming and J lost 1 base; unmatched junction nucleotides: 4. The length of the CDR3 is 18 residues. Germline lookup yields CDR1 ENHRY and CDR2 SYGVKD. CDR3 coding DNA: TGTGCCATCAGTGAGTCCCCGGGACTAGCGGAGAACACCGGGGAGCTGTTTTTT. Translated, it gives CAISESPGLAENTGELFF.

The rearrangement links TRBV19 to TRBJ1-5, with D unclear. V lost 3 bases to trimming and J lost 4 bases, with 4 bases between them. The germline V gene has CDR1 LNHDA and CDR2 SQIVND (reference sequence). CDR3 size: 12 residues. In DNA form, the CDR3 reads TGTGCCAGTAGTATCAGGAATCAGCCCCAGCATTTT. Translation: CASSIRNQPQHF.

This clone appeared a few times. The chain employs TRBV6-5 and TRBJ1-6; 7 nucleotides align to TRBD1. This CDR3 contains 15 residues. V lost 0 bases, J lost 8 bases, and 4 bases stayed unmatched. Germline lookup yields CDR1 MNHEY and CDR2 SVGAGI. The CDR3 region has the DNA TGTGCCAGCAGTTACTCACAGGGGTTCGATTCACCCCTCCACTTT. Amino acid sequence: CASSYSQGFDSPLHF.

The genes are TRBV4-1 and TRBJ2-7; 11 bases are a match to TRBD1. The junction had 3 bases not matched to a gene; V was cut back by 1 base and J by 1 base. This CDR3 region has 16 residues. The germline CDR1 and CDR2 sequences are MGHRA and YSYEKL. The CDR3 sequence is CASSQADRGPSYEQYF. The CDR3 DNA is TGCGCCAGCAGCCAAGCGGACAGGGGGCCTTCCTACGAGCAGTACTTC.

The genes are TRBV19 and TRBJ1-3; TRBD1 agrees at 8 bases. V gave up 6 bases and J gave up 0 bases; unmatched junction bases: 4. Germline assignment: CDR1 LNHDA and CDR2 SQIVND (reference sequence). The CDR3 has 15 residues. The CDR3 DNA reads TGTGCCAGTAGCCCGGACAGGGACTCTGGAAACACCATATATTTT. Translated, it gives CASSPDRDSGNTIYF.

The rearrangement uses TRBV29-1 and TRBJ1-2, with 12 bases matching TRBD1. The V segment lost 4 bases and the J segment 6 bases; nucleotides outside the gene matches: 12. Per germline, CDR1 SQVTM and CDR2 ANQGSEA. CDR3 size: 16 residues. CDR3 protein: CSVVRLGTGGEHGYTF. The CDR3 region has the DNA TGCAGCGTTGTCCGTTTGGGGACAGGGGGCGAGCATGGCTACACCTTC. The full variable domain, its missing parts supplied by reference TRBV29-1 and TRBJ1-2, is SAVISQKPSRDICQRGTSLTIQCQVDSQVTMMFWYRQQPGQSLTLIATANQGSEATYESGFVIDKFPISRPNLTFSTLTVSNMSPEDSSIYLCSVVRLGTGGEHGYTFGSGTRLTVV.

The chain recombines TRBV6-1 with TRBJ1-1; 7 nucleotides agree with TRBD1. V dropped 0 bases and J dropped 4; count of bases not matched to a gene: 8. This CDR3 comprises 16 residues. Looked up from germline, CDR1 is MNHNS and CDR2 is SASEGT. This CDR3 reads CASSEATGQVATEAFF. The CDR3 DNA is TGTGCCAGCAGTGAAGCGACAGGGCAGGTGGCCACTGAAGCTTTCTTT.